A selection of T cell receptor beta chains follows, all from one sample in a study of blood T cells in healthy people across ages. TCRdb fed the 5' RACE reads into MiXCR, producing one record per CDR3 protein. The sample lists hundreds of thousands of distinct CDR3 sequences; 58% were seen once. The specimen sequenced was blood. The origin of the receptors is a man aged 30 to 39 in good health. Each CDR3 is given with its conserved first and last residue. D genes are given only for firm matches.

>TRBV20-1|TRBJ2-1|TRBD1
CSARRTGGNEQFF
>TRBV7-2|TRBJ1-2|TRBD1
CASGLAGQLSGYTF
>TRBV5-1|TRBJ2-7|-
CASSQVEAQTYEQYF
>TRBV29-1|TRBJ1-2|-
CSANTGGAFYGYTF
>TRBV12-3/TRBV12-4|TRBJ1-1|-
CASSRLGDGTEAFF
>TRBV4-3|TRBJ2-3|TRBD2
CASSQEGREGTDTQYF
>TRBV20-1|TRBJ2-7|-
CSARRGGGSYEQYF
>TRBV30|TRBJ2-7|TRBD2
CAWSPLAGVSYEQYF
>TRBV4-2|TRBJ2-1|TRBD2
CASSQDPQTSSNEQFF
>TRBV6-5|TRBJ2-5|-
CASSYSGPNNAETQYF
>TRBV29-1|TRBJ1-2|-
CSAQGGDYGYTF
>TRBV29-1|TRBJ2-7|-
CSALLRVSEQYF
>TRBV20-1|TRBJ2-5|TRBD2
CSARGLAGALQETQYF
>TRBV9|TRBJ2-1|-
CASSVSRRGTDNEQFF
>TRBV11-2|TRBJ2-1|-
CALQQGSYNEQFF
>TRBV5-6|TRBJ1-4|-
CASSFGAGYEKLFF
>TRBV29-1|TRBJ2-3|TRBD2
CSLGTSGSGWTQYF
>TRBV12-3/TRBV12-4|TRBJ2-7|-
CAITGKSSYEQYF
>TRBV11-2|TRBJ1-2|-
CASTNGGNGYTF
>TRBV12-3/TRBV12-4|TRBJ1-5|TRBD1
CASSLSGGGQPQHF
>TRBV7-2|TRBJ2-1|TRBD2
CASSLEGTSFGEQFF
>TRBV20-1|TRBJ1-2|-
CSARDPGFLAGANYGYTF
>TRBV29-1|TRBJ2-7|TRBD1
CSVEEVGQESYEQYF
>TRBV14|TRBJ2-2|-
CASRRDITGELFF
>TRBV4-1|TRBJ2-7|TRBD2
CASSPGRAGGDEQYF
>TRBV4-1|TRBJ2-7|-
CASSQDRQSYEQYF
>TRBV20-1|TRBJ1-1|-
CSATLELNTEAFF
>TRBV7-2|TRBJ2-5|-
CASSRQETQYF
>TRBV5-1|TRBJ1-1|-
CASSLEPGQAAFF
>TRBV12-3/TRBV12-4|TRBJ1-6|-
CASSPQNSPLHF
>TRBV3-1|TRBJ1-1|TRBD1
CASSLQGGNEAFF
>TRBV5-1|TRBJ2-3|-
CASSLSILGQPGDTQYF
>TRBV11-1|TRBJ2-7|-
CASSSWNEQYF
>TRBV7-2|TRBJ1-6|TRBD1
CASTTTGTVNSPLHF
>TRBV3-1|TRBJ1-4|-
CASSPYLVTNEKLFF
>TRBV3-1|TRBJ2-7|TRBD1
CASSPDRAMYEQYF
>TRBV20-1|TRBJ1-5|-
CSASRGQSDPQHF
>TRBV7-2|TRBJ1-6|TRBD1
CASSLPPRTGGSPLHF
>TRBV7-9|TRBJ1-3|-
CASSIISQAARTGNTIYF
>TRBV7-2|TRBJ2-7|TRBD2
CASSPRLAGGSYAQYF
>TRBV12-3/TRBV12-4|TRBJ1-2|-
CASSHLYGYTF
>TRBV10-3|TRBJ2-7|-
CAISERGPRLGDYEQYF
>TRBV28|TRBJ2-3|TRBD2
CASSSEAGEGTDTQYF
>TRBV29-1|TRBJ2-1|TRBD2
CSVQLANYNEQFF
>TRBV27|TRBJ1-4|-
CASSRQATNLRNEKLFF
>TRBV29-1|TRBJ2-7|TRBD2
CSAGLAGYEQYF
>TRBV29-1|TRBJ2-6|-
CSAGPQSSGANVLTF
>TRBV6-5|TRBJ2-5|-
CASSYDNQETQYF
>TRBV7-2|TRBJ2-1|TRBD2
CASSVTSGYYEQFF
>TRBV2|-|-
CASMGGNEQYF
>TRBV21-1|TRBJ2-7|-
CASSKLPSSKQYF
>TRBV5-1|TRBJ2-7|TRBD1
CASSLERDRVGEQYF
>TRBV7-2|TRBJ2-3|TRBD2
CASSIGLAGRTDTQYF
>TRBV5-6|TRBJ2-1|-
CASSAVPSTYNEQFF
>TRBV6-5|TRBJ1-2|-
CASRETGSYGYTF
>TRBV7-2|TRBJ2-5|TRBD2
CASSYLAGLQETQYF
>TRBV28|TRBJ2-4|TRBD2
CASRSSGSVIQYF